The TCR beta chain described here comes from a study of T-cell memory formation after mild COVID-19 (dated by TCRdb to the early 2020s). Regarding the research as a whole: TCR sequence clusters from the two donors were largely donor specific. Two young, previously healthy adult volunteers made up the cohort, one male and one female. Longitudinal TCRalpha and TCRbeta repertoire sequencing tracked T-cell clones expanding and contracting after mild COVID-19 in two donors. Overall study outcomes, separate from this receptor: Some responding clones were found in pre-infection memory, which suggests that pre-existing cross-reactive memory T cells took part in the SARS-CoV-2 response. Contracting CD4+ clones were found mainly in CM and EM memory subsets, while CD8+ clones were enriched in EMRA. The study covered only a couple of mild cases, and larger cohorts including severe cases with pre-infection samples were considered necessary. Balanced CD4/CD8 phenotypes were observed for clones contracting from day 15 to 85, whereas a bias towards CD4+ was observed for a second wave of clones expanding from day 15 to 37. The second-wave clones that peaked on day 37 were not confirmed to be SARS-CoV-2 specific.

On this clonotype itself: Its binding antigen is unknown. One junction end does not reproduce the germline sequence, and a read error may be involved.

TCRdb names Illumina NovaSeq 6000 as the instrument used. Using 5'RACE with constant-segment primers, TCRalpha and TCRbeta cDNA libraries were constructed, with sample barcodes and unique molecular identifiers added in the process. RNA was extracted from every sample with Trizol reagent. Library amplification was performed in two PCR steps, and a second sample barcode and Illumina TruSeq adapters were introduced in the second step. Libraries were sequenced on an Illumina NovaSeq with 2 x 150 bp paired-end reads. The paper's data handling went like this. Demultiplexing of reads and collapsing into UMI-guided consensus sequences were performed with migec v1.2.7. Using mixcr v2.1.11, UMI consensuses were aligned to TRA and TRB V and J templates and then assembled into clonotypes. Expanded or contracted clonotypes were those called significant by both edgeR and NoisET, with noise models trained on biological replicates. For edgeR calls, the cutoffs were a false discovery rate-adjusted p below 0.01 and a log2 fold-change threshold of 1. As an exploratory analysis of dynamics, PCA with hierarchical clustering was applied to max-normalized trajectories of the 1000 most abundant clonotypes. The CD4 or CD8 phenotype of responding clones was assigned using the separately sequenced CD4+ and CD8+ repertoires. TCRdb took the public reads, trimmed them with fastp at Q25, ran MiXCR for clone calling and kept in-frame beta chains. Rows are unified per CDR3 protein, each entry keeping the most common DNA and genes. These V and J calls are TCRdb output, not the study's own analysis. The table for this sample lists about 420,000 distinct CDR3 sequences; 23% of them were counted only once. The ten largest clones capture under 15% of the sample.

Ficoll-Paque density gradient centrifugation was the method used to isolate PBMCs. CDR1 LGHNA and CDR2 YNFKEQ were looked up in the germline V gene. Including cysteine and phenylalanine, the CDR3 has 16 amino acids. Only CDR3 DNA is held: 48 bases, read in frame from base 1. The receptor was derived from an adult woman who had mild COVID-19 (a few samples of this study predate the infection). The sample titles of this study are shuffled in the database, so cell type and time point are left out; the donor was told from shared clones. Sequencing was carried out using PBMCs or a T cell subset sorted from them (not recorded which). The sequence is built from TRBV4-2 and TRBJ2-3, with 7 bases in between that match TRBD2. This receptor has the CDR3 CASSQLSGTSTDTQYF. The sequence in DNA is TGCGCCAGCAGCCAACTCAGCGGGACTAGCACAGATACGCAGTATTTT.